Shown below are 9 T cell receptor beta chains from a single sample sequenced in a study of human CD4 T cells and Enterobacteriaceae. Libraries were prepared by immunoSEQ multiplex PCR; TCRdb keeps only in-frame clonotypes and omits some of them. The repertoire has about 26,000 clones, 80% to 90% of them found once; the top ten carry around 0.88%. All CD4+ cells other than CD45RA+CCR7+CD95- naive cells were sorted as memory, over 95% pure. The sample comprised memory CD4+ T cells from blood. These receptors came from a human donor in good health.

This clone came up a few times. V and J are TRBV7-2 and TRBJ1-3; 8 bases align to TRBD1. The CDR3 sequence is 16 residues long. Germline assignment: CDR1 SGHTA and CDR2 FQGNSA. V was pared by 5 bases and J by 2 bases, with 8 bases of the junction left unmatched. The CDR3 here is CASSLTTGGTGNTIYF. CDR3 DNA: TGTGCCAGCAGCCTAACAACAGGGGGTACTGGAAACACCATATATTTT. Based on the CDR3 plus reference TRBV7-2 and TRBJ1-3, the full variable domain is GAGVSQSPSNKVTEKGKDVELRCDPISGHTALYWYRQSLGQGLEFLIYFQGNSAPDKSGLPSDRFSAERTGGSVSTLTIQRTQQEDSAVYLCASSLTTGGTGNTIYFGEGSWLTVV.

CDR3 nucleotide sequence: TGTGCCAGCAAACGGGGGGGGAAGGGTGAAGCTTTCTTT. Encoded protein: CASKRGGKGEAFF. This chain links TRBV6-5 with TRBJ1-1; TRBD1 might be the D (5 bases). V was trimmed by 7 bases and J by 7 bases, leaving 16 bases between them. The CDR3 runs to 13 residues. Germline V lookup: CDR1 MNHEY, CDR2 SVGAGI.

The CDR3 sequence: CASRTSGRAFNEQFF. In nucleotides, the CDR3 is TGTGCCAGCAGGACTAGCGGGAGGGCCTTCAATGAGCAGTTCTTC. The chain has TRBV19 and TRBJ2-1; the match to TRBD2 covers 15 bases. There are 15 residues in the CDR3. Trimming at V came to 9 bases and at J to 6 bases, leaving 6 bases not matched to a gene. From germline, CDR1 is LNHDA and CDR2 SQIVND (reference sequence). The variable domain in full, completed from reference TRBV19 and TRBJ2-1, reads DGGITQSPKYLFRKEGQNVTLSCEQNLNHDAMYWYRQDPGQGLRLIYYSQIVNDFQKGDIAEGYSVSREKKESFPLTVTSAQKNPTAFYLCASRTSGRAFNEQFFGPGTRLTVL.

V is TRBV28 and J is TRBJ2-7, with 7 bases that match TRBD1. Germline-derived CDR1 and CDR2 are MDHEN and SYDVKM. With V trimmed by 7 bases and J by 3 bases, 6 bases remained unmatched. The CDR3 is 13 residues long. CDR3 in amino acids: CASNVRDSYEQYF. The CDR3 DNA follows: TGTGCCAGCAATGTTCGGGACAGCTACGAGCAGTACTTC.

The V and J genes are TRBV5-1 and TRBJ2-1, with 8 bases that match TRBD2. J lost 3 bases, V lost 2 bases, and 4 bases had no gene match. The germline gives CDR1 SGHRS, CDR2 YFSETQ. This CDR3 comprises 15 residues. CDR3 in DNA: TGCGCCAGCAGCTTTAGCGGGGATAACTACAATGAGCAGTTCTTC. This codes for CASSFSGDNYNEQFF. The full variable domain, completed using reference TRBV5-1 and TRBJ2-1, is KAGVTQTPRYLIKTRGQQVTLSCSPISGHRSVSWYQQTPGQGLQFLFEYFSETQRNKGNFPGRFSGRQFSNSRSEMNVSTLELGDSALYLCASSFSGDNYNEQFFGPGTRLTVL.

On this clone itself: The sample holds other DNA sequences that translate to the same CDR3. The rearrangement joins TRBV5-6 to TRBJ2-3; D possibly corresponds to TRBD2 (7 bases). From germline, CDR1 is SGHDT and CDR2 YYEEEE. Deletions cut 0 bases from V and 2 bases from J, with 13 bases between. The CDR3 covers 16 residues. CDR3 sequence reads: CASSLAAGAPTDTQYF. The CDR3 coding sequence is TGTGCCAGCAGCTTGGCGGCGGGGGCCCCCACAGATACGCAGTATTTT.

The chain combines TRBV29-1 with TRBJ2-3, with 7 bases aligning to TRBD2. This CDR3 comprises 15 residues. The V gene's germline CDR1 is SQVTM and CDR2 ANQGSEA. DNA for the CDR3: TGCAGTTACAGCCCCGGGGGGAGGGGCACAGATACGCAGTATTTT. The encoded protein is CSYSPGGRGTDTQYF.

The rearrangement uses TRBV27 and TRBJ1-1, with 7 positions matching TRBD1. Germline CDR1 and CDR2: MNHEY and SMNVEV (reference sequence). The CDR3 is 14 amino acids. The ends lost 5 bases at V and 4 bases at J; junction bases unmatched: 7. CDR3 DNA sequence: TGTGCCAGCAGTAGGAGGGGGCAGGGCACTGAAGCTTTCTTT. It yields the protein CASSRRGQGTEAFF.

The chain recombines TRBV28 with TRBJ1-6; D remains ambiguous. V dropped 2 bases and J dropped 6 bases, with 14 bases sitting between them. CDR3 length: 16 amino acids. Per the germline V gene, CDR1 is MDHEN and CDR2 is SYDVKM. CDR3 residues: CASSLDVRRSNSPLHF. As DNA, the CDR3 is TGTGCCAGCAGTTTAGACGTCCGGAGGAGTAATTCACCCCTCCACTTT. The variable domain in full, completed from reference TRBV28 and TRBJ1-6, reads DVKVTQSSRYLVKRTGEKVFLECVQDMDHENMFWYRQDPGLGLRLIYFSYDVKMKEKGDIPEGYSVSREKKERFSLILESASTNQTSMYLCASSLDVRRSNSPLHFGNGTRLTVT.